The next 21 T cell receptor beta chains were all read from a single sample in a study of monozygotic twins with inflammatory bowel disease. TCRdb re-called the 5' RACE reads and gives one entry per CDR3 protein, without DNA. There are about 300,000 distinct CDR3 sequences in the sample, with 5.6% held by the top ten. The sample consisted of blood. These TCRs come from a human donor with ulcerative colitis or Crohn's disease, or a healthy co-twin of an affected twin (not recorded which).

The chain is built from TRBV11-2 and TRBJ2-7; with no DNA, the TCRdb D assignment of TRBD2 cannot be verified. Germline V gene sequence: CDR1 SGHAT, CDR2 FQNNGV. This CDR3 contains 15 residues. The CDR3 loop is CASSSETSGKYEQYF.

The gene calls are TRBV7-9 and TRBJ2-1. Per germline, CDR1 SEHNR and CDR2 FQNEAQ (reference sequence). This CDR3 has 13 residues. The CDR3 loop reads CASSLSPDNEQFF.

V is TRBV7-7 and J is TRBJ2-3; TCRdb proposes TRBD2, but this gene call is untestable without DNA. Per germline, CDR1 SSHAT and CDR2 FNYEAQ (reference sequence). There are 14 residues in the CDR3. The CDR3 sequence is CASSLGGFTDTQYF.

The CDR3 loop is CASSLLATNTEAFF. V usage is TRBV27 and J usage is TRBJ1-1. This CDR3 is built from 14 residues. Germline V gives CDR1 MNHEY, CDR2 SMNVEV (reference sequence).

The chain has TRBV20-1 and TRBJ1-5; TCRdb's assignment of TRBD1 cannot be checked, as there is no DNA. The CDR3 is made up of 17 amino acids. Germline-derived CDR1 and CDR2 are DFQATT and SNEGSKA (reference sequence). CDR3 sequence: CSASSAPDKFLNQPQHF.

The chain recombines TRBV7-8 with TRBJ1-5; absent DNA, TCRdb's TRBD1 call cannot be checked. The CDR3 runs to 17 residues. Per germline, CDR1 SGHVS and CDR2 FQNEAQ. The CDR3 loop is CASSRLGQLSGNQPQHF.

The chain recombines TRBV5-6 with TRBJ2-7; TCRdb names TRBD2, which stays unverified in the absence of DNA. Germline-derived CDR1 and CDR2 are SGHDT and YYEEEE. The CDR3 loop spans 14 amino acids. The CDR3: CASSLYSRDYEQYF.

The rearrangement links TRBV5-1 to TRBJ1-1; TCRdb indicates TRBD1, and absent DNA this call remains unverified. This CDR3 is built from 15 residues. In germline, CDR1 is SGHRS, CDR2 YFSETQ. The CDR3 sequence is CASSLRDRGYTEAFF.

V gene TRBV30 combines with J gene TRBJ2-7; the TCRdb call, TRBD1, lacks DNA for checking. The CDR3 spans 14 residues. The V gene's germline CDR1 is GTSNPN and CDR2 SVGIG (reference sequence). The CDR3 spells CAWSLGGLPYEQYF. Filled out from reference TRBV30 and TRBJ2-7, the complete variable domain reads SQTIHQWPATLVQPVGSPLSLECTVEGTSNPNLYWYRQAAGRGLQLLFYSVGIGQISSEVPQNLSASRPQDRQFILSSKKLLLSDSGFYLCAWSLGGLPYEQYFGPGTRLTVT.

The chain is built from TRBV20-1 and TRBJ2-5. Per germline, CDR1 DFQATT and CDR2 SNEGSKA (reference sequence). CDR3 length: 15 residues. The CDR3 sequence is CSARDSSKEKETQYF.

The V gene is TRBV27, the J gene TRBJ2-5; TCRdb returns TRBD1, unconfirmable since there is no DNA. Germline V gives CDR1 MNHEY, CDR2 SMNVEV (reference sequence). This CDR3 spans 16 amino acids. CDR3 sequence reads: CASSPTAPTGRETQYF.

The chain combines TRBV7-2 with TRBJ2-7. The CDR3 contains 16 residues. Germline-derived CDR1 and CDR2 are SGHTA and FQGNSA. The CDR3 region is CASSRPKGLEYYEQYF.

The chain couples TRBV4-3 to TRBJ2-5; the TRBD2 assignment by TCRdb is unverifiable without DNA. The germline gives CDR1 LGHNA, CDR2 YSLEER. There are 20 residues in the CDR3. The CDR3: CASSQLTPTGGPLFQETQYF.

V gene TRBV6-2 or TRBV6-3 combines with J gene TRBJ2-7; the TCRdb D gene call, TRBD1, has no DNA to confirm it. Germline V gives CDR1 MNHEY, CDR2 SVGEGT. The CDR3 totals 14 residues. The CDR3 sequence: CASSHGQFFGEQYF.

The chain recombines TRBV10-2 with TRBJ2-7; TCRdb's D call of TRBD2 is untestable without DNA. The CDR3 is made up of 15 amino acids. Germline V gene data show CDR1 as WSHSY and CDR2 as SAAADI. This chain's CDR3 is CASSPNLAVAYEQYF.

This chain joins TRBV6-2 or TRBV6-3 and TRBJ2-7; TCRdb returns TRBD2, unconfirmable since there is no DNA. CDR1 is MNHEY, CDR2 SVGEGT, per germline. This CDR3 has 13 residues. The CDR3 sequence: CASSPSAGNEQYF.

The CDR3 protein is CASSDTDFSGANVLTF. The chain combines TRBV13 with TRBJ2-6; there is no DNA to check the TCRdb D call of TRBD2. The CDR3 loop spans 16 amino acids. Germline lookup yields CDR1 PRHDT and CDR2 FYEKMQ (reference sequence).

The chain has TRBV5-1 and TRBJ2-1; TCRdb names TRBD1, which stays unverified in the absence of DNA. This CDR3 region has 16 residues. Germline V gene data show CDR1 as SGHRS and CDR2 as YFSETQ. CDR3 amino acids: CASSLASGTGVNEQFF.

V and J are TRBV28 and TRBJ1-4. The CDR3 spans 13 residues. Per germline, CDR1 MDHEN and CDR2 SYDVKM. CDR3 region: CASYPATNEKLFF.

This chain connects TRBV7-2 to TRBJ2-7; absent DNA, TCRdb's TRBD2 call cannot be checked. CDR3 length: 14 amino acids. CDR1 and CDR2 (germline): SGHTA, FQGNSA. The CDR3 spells CASSLAGLSPEQYF. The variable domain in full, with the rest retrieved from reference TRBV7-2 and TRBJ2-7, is GAGVSQSPSNKVTEKGKDVELRCDPISGHTALYWYRQSLGQGLEFLIYFQGNSAPDKSGLPSDRFSAERTGGSVSTLTIQRTQQEDSAVYLCASSLAGLSPEQYFGPGTRLTVT.

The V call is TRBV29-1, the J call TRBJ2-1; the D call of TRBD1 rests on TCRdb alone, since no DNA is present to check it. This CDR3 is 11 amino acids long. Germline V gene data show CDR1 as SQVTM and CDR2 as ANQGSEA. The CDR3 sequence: CAAGELDEQFF.